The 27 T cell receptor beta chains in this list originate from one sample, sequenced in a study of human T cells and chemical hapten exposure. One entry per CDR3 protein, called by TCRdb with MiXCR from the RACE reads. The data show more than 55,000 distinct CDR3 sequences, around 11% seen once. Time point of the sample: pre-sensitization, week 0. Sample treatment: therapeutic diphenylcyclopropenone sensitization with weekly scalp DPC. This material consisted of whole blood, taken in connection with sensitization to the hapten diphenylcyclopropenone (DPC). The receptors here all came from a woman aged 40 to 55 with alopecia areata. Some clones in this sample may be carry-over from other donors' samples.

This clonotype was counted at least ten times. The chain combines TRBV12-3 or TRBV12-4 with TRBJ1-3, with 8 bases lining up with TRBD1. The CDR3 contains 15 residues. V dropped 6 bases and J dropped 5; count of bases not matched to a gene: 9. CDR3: CASRDTGGGRNTIYF. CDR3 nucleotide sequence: TGTGCCAGCAGGGATACAGGGGGTGGGCGAAACACCATATATTTT.

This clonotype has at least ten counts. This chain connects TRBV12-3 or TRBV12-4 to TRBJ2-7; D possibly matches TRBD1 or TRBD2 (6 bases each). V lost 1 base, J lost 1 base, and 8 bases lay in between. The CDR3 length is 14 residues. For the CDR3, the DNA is TGTGCCAGCAGTTTAGAGGGGGGATCCTACGAGCAGTACTTC. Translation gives CASSLEGGSYEQYF.

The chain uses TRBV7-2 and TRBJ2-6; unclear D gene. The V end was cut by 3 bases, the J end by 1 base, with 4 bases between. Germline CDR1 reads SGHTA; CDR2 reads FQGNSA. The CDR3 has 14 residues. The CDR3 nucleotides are TGTGCCAGCAGCTTTGCATCTGGGGCCAACGTCCTGACTTTC. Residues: CASSFASGANVLTF.

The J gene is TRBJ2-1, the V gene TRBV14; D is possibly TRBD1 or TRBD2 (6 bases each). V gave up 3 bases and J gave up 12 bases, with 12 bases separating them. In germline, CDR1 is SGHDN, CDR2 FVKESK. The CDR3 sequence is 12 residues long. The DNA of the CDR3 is TGTGCCAGCAGCCACAAGGGGGGTTGGCAGTTCTTC. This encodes CASSHKGGWQFF.

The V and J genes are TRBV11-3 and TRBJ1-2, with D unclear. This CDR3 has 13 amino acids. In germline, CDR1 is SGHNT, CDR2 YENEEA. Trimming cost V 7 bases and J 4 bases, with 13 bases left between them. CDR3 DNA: TGTGCCAGCATGCGGTCTACCTTCTATGGCTACACCTTC. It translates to CASMRSTFYGYTF.

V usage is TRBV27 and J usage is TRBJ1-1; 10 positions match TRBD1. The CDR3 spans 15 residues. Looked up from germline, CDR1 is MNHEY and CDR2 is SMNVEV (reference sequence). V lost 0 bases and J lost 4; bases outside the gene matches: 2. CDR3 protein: CASSLSRTGGTEAFF. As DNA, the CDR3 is TGTGCCAGCAGTTTATCGCGGACAGGGGGCACTGAAGCTTTCTTT.

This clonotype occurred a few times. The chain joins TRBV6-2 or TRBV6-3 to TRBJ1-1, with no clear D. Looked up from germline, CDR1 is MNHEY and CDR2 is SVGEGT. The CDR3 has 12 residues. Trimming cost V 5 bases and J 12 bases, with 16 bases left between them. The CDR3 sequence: CASSTSTLTSFF. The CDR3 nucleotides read TGTGCCAGCAGTACGTCAACGTTGACGTCTTTCTTT.

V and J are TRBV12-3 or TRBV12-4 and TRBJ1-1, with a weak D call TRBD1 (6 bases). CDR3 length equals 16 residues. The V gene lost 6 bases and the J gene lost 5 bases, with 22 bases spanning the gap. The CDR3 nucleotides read TGTGCCAGCAGCCCATTCGAGGGCAGGGGAGGAACTGAAGCTTTCTTT. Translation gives CASSPFEGRGGTEAFF.

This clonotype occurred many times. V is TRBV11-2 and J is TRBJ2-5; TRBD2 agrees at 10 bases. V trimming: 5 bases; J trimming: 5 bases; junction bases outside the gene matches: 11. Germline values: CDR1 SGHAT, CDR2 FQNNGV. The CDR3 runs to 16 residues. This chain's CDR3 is CASSRGLSGRRETQYF. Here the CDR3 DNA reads TGTGCCAGCAGCCGAGGACTTAGCGGGAGGCGGGAGACCCAGTACTTC.

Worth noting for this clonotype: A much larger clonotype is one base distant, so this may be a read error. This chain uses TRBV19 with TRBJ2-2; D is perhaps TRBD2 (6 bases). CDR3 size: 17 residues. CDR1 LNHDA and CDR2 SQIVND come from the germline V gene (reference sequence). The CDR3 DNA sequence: TGTGCCAGTAGTCCCTGGACCTCGGAGCCCGTTACCGGGGGGCTGTTTTTT. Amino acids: CASSPWTSEPVTGGLFF.

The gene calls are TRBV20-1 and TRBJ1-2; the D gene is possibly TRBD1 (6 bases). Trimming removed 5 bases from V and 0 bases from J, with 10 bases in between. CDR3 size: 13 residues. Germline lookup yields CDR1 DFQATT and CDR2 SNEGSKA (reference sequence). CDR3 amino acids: CSAQGSANYGYTF. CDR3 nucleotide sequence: TGCAGTGCTCAGGGGAGCGCTAACTATGGCTACACCTTC.

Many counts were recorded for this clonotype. Here the CDR3 DNA reads TGCAGCGTTGGTACCGAACGGGATACGCAGTATTTT. It encodes CSVGTERDTQYF. This chain uses TRBV29-1 with TRBJ2-3; no clear D gene. The germline CDR1 and CDR2 sequences are SQVTM and ANQGSEA. CDR3 length: 12 amino acids. Trimming cost V 4 bases and J 6 bases, with 11 bases left between them.

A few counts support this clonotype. CDR3 sequence: CASIGTGTKDTQYF. CDR3 coding DNA: TGTGCCAGCATAGGGACAGGGACGAAAGATACGCAGTATTTT. The rearrangement links TRBV28 to TRBJ2-3; 9 bases align to TRBD1. Germline values: CDR1 MDHEN, CDR2 SYDVKM. This CDR3 is built from 14 residues. The junction had 7 bases not matched to a gene; V was cut back by 7 bases and J by 5 bases.

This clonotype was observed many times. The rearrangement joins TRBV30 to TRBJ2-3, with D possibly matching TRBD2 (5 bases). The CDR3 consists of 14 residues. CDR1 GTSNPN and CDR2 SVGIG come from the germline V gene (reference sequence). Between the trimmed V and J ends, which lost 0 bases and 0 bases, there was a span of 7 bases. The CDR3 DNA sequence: TGTGCCTGGAGTGTCGGGGTAAGCACAGATACGCAGTATTTT. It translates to CAWSVGVSTDTQYF.

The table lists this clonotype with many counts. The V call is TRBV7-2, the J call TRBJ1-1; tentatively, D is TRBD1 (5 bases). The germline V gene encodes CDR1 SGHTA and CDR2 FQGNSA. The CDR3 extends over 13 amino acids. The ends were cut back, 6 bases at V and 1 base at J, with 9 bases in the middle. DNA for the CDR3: TGTGCCAGCAGGGTACAGGAGAACACTGAAGCTTTCTTT. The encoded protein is CASRVQENTEAFF.

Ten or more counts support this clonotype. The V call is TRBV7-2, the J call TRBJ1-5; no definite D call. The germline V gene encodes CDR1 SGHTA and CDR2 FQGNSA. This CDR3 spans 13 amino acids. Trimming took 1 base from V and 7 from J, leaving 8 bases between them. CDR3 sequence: CASSLGFTQPQHF. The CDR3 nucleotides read TGTGCCAGCAGCTTAGGGTTCACCCAGCCCCAGCATTTT.

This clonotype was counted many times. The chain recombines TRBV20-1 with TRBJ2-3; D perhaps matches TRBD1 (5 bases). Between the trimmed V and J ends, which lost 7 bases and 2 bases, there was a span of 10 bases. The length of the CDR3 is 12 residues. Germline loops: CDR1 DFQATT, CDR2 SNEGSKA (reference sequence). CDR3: CSGQKPTDTQYF. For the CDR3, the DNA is TGCAGTGGACAGAAGCCCACAGATACGCAGTATTTT.

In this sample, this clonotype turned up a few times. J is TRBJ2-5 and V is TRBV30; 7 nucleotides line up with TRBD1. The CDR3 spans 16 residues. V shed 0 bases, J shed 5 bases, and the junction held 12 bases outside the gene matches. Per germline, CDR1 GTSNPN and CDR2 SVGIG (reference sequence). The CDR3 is CAWSVAGGRLSETQYF. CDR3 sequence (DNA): TGTGCCTGGAGTGTGGCAGGGGGACGGTTGTCGGAGACCCAGTACTTC.

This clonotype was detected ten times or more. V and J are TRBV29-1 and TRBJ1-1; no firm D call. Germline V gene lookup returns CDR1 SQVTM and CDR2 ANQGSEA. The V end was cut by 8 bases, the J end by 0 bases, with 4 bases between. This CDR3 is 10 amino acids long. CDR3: CSSMNTEAFF. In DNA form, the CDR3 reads TGCAGCTCCATGAACACTGAAGCTTTCTTT.

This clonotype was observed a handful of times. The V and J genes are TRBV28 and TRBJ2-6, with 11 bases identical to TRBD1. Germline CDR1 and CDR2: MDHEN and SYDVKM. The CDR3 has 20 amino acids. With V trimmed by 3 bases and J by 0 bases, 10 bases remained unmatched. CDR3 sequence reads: CASSLDRGPSTTSGANVLTF. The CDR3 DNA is TGTGCCAGCAGTTTGGACAGGGGGCCAAGCACAACCTCTGGGGCCAACGTCCTGACTTTC. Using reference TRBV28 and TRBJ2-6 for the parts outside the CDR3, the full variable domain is DVKVTQSSRYLVKRTGEKVFLECVQDMDHENMFWYRQDPGLGLRLIYFSYDVKMKEKGDIPEGYSVSREKKERFSLILESASTNQTSMYLCASSLDRGPSTTSGANVLTFGAGSRLTVL.

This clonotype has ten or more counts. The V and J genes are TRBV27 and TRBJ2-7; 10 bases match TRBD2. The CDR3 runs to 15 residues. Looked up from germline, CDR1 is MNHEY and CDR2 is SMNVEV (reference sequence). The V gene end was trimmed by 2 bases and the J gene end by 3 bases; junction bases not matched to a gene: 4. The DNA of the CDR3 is TGTGCCAGCAGTTTAGTGGGACTAGCGCGCTACGAGCAGTACTTC. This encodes CASSLVGLARYEQYF.

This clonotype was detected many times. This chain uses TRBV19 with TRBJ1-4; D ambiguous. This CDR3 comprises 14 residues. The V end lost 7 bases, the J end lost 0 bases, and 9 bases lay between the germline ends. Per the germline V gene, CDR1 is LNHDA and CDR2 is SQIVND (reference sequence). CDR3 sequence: CASTRSATNEKLFF. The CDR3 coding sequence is TGTGCCAGTACCAGGAGCGCAACTAATGAAAAACTGTTTTTT.

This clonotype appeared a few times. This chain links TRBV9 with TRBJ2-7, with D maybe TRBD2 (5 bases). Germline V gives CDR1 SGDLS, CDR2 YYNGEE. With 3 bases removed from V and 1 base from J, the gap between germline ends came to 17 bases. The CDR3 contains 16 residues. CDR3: CASSAGTGKVSYEQYF. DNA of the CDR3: TGTGCCAGCAGCGCCGGAACGGGGAAGGTGTCCTACGAGCAGTACTTC. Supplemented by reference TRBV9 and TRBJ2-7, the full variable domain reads DSGVTQTPKHLITATGQRVTLRCSPRSGDLSVYWYQQSLDQGLQFLIQYYNGEERAKGNILERFSAQQFPDLHSELNLSSLELGDSALYFCASSAGTGKVSYEQYFGPGTRLTVT.

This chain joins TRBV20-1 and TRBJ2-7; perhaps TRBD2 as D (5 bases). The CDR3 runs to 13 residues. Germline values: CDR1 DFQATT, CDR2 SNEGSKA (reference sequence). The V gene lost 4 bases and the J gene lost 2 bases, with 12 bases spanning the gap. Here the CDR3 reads CSAIGENPYEQYF. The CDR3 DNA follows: TGCAGTGCTATCGGGGAGAACCCCTACGAGCAGTACTTC.

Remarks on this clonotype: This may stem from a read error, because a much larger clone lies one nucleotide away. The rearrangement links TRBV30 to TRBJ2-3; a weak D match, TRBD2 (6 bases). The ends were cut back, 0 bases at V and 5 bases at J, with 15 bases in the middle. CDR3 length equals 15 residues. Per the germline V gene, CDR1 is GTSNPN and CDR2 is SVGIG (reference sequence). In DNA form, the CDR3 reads TGTGCCTGGAGTGTCGAGACTAGGTCTCAAGATACGCAGTATTTT. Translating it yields CAWSVETRSQDTQYF.

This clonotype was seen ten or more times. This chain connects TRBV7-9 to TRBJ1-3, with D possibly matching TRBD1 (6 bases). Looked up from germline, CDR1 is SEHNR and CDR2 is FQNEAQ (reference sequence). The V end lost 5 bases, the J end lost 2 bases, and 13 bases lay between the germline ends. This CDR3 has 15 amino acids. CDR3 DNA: TGTGCCAGCAGCGTAAAACAGGGCCCTGGAAACACCATATATTTT. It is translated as CASSVKQGPGNTIYF.

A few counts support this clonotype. CDR3 sequence (DNA): TGTGCCAGCAGCTTAGGGGCTAGCGGGAGTAATGAGCAGTTCTTC. It encodes CASSLGASGSNEQFF. V gene TRBV11-3 combines with J gene TRBJ2-1; TRBD2 matches 10 bases. This CDR3 has 15 amino acids. Germline CDR1 and CDR2: SGHNT and YENEEA. The trim removed 1 base at V and 7 bases at J, leaving 4 bases unmatched.